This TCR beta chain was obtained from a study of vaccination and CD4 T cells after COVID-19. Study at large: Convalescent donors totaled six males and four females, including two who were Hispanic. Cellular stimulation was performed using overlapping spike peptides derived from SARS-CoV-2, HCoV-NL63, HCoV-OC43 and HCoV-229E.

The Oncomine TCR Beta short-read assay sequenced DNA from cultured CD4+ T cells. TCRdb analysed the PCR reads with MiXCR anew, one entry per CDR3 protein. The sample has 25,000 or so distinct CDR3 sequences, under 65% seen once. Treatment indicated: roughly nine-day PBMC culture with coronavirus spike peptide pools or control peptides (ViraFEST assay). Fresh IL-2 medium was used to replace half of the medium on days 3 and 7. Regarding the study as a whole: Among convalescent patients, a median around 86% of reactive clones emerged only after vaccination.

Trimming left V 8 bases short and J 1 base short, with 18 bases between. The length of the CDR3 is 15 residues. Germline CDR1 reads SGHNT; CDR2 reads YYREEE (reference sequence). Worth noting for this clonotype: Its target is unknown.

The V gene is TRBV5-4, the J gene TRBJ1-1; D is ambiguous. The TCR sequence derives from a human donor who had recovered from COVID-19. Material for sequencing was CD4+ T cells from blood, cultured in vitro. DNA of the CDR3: TGTGCCAGTTCTCGTGCACGCCAGGCGAACACTGAAGCTTTCTTT. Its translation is CASSRARQANTEAFF.